These 13 T cell receptor beta chains were sequenced from one sample in a study of shared clonotypes between healthy human individuals. TCRdb keeps only in-frame clones here, not all; method: immunoSEQ multiplex PCR. The table has approximately 1.5 million clones, 98% seen once. Sequencing was carried out using naive CD4+ T cells sorted from blood. Subset indicated: CD45RA+ positively selected. All receptors derive from a man under 40 in good health.

CDR3 sequence (DNA): TGTGCCTGGAGTGGGTACACCCACGAGCAGTACTTC. Its translation is CAWSGYTHEQYF. The chain combines TRBV30 with TRBJ2-7; unclear D gene. V dropped 1 base and J dropped 5 bases, with 9 bases sitting between them. CDR1 is GTSNPN, CDR2 SVGIG, per germline (reference sequence). The CDR3 extends over 12 amino acids.

This chain joins TRBV19 and TRBJ1-1; D is unclear. Germline CDR1 is LNHDA and CDR2 is SQIVND (reference sequence). V lost 7 bases and J lost 9, with 24 bases in between. This CDR3 is built from 15 residues. This CDR3 is CASTYRGQPTGQAFF. The CDR3 DNA reads as TGTGCCAGTACCTATCGCGGGCAGCCGACGGGTCAAGCTTTCTTT.

This rearrangement joins TRBV5-4 to TRBJ2-7, with 11 bases lining up with TRBD1. The CDR3 has 14 amino acids. CDR1 and CDR2 from the germline V gene are SGHNT and YYREEE (reference sequence). The ends lost 8 bases at V and 0 bases at J; junction bases unmatched: 4. CDR3 sequence (DNA): TGTGCCAGTACTGGACAGGGGGCCTCCTACGAGCAGTACTTC. Translation: CASTGQGASYEQYF.

The V call is TRBV9, the J call TRBJ2-1; the match to TRBD2 covers 7 bases. This CDR3 is 16 amino acids long. Germline V gene lookup returns CDR1 SGDLS and CDR2 YYNGEE. J lost 3 bases, V lost 1 base, and 7 bases had no gene match. The CDR3 sequence: CASSVMGGDYYNEQFF. The CDR3 DNA follows: TGTGCCAGCAGCGTAATGGGCGGGGACTACTACAATGAGCAGTTCTTC.

V usage is TRBV12-5 and J usage is TRBJ2-3; 7 bases align to TRBD2. The CDR3 totals 15 residues. Germline CDR1 and CDR2: LGHNT and FRNRAP. The V and J ends lost 1 base and 2 bases, in that order; junction bases with no gene match: 3. CDR3 protein: CASGLGGRATDTQYF. As DNA, the CDR3 is TGTGCTAGTGGTTTGGGAGGGAGGGCCACAGATACGCAGTATTTT.

The DNA for the CDR3 is TGTGCCAGCAGTTTATTAGGGGACAGGACAGGTCTGTTTTTT. This translates into CASSLLGDRTGLFF. The V call is TRBV28, the J call TRBJ1-4, with 8 bases fitting TRBD1. V shed 1 base, J shed 14 bases, and the junction held 9 bases outside the gene matches. Germline CDR1 reads MDHEN; CDR2 reads SYDVKM. This CDR3 spans 14 amino acids.

A word on this clone: Additional DNA sequences in this sample encode the identical CDR3. This chain uses TRBV11-3 with TRBJ2-1; D is undetermined. The CDR3 is 15 residues long. CDR1 SGHNT and CDR2 YENEEA come from the germline V gene. Trimming took off 1 base at V and 0 bases at J, with 7 bases between the two ends. The CDR3: CASSLGGGSYNEQFF. The CDR3 DNA reads TGTGCCAGCAGCTTAGGCGGCGGCTCCTACAATGAGCAGTTCTTC.

The gene calls are TRBV19 and TRBJ2-1, with 11 bases fitting TRBD2. Trimming took 4 bases from V and 8 from J; bases not matched to a gene: 19. Germline lookup yields CDR1 LNHDA and CDR2 SQIVND (reference sequence). The CDR3 sequence is 19 residues long. The CDR3 sequence: CASSNLLAGVVRPPYEQFF. The CDR3 nucleotides are TGTGCCAGTAGTAACCTACTAGCGGGGGTCGTTCGGCCCCCCTATGAGCAGTTCTTC.

The chain joins TRBV28 to TRBJ2-2; TRBD1 or TRBD2 may be the D gene (5 bases each). The CDR3 length is 15 residues. Trimming took off 7 bases at V and 5 bases at J, with 17 bases between the two ends. Germline V gene data show CDR1 as MDHEN and CDR2 as SYDVKM. CDR3 sequence reads: CASTPGLRRTGELFF. CDR3 DNA: TGTGCCAGCACCCCGGGGCTCCGAAGAACCGGGGAGCTGTTTTTT.

The rearrangement uses TRBV19 and TRBJ2-7; 13 bases map to TRBD2. The germline gives CDR1 LNHDA, CDR2 SQIVND (reference sequence). There are 19 residues in the CDR3. The V gene end was trimmed by 4 bases and the J gene end by 5 bases; junction bases not matched to a gene: 17. The CDR3 nucleotides read TGTGCCAGTAGTAACCCCTCGGGACTAGCGGGACTGAGAGGCGACGAGCAGTACTTC. It is translated as CASSNPSGLAGLRGDEQYF.

The CDR3: CASSVAGGRWLTDTQYF. CDR3 DNA sequence: TGTGCCAGCAGCGTAGCTGGGGGTCGGTGGTTGACAGATACGCAGTATTTT. J is TRBJ2-3 and V is TRBV9; possibly TRBD1 or TRBD2 for D (5 bases each). The CDR3 has 17 amino acids. The V gene lost 0 bases and the J gene lost 3 bases, with 17 bases spanning the gap. CDR1 is SGDLS, CDR2 YYNGEE, per germline.

The V gene is TRBV5-5, the J gene TRBJ2-7; 8 bases fit TRBD1. Germline CDR1 SGHKS, CDR2 YYEKEE (reference sequence). The V and J ends lost 4 bases and 5 bases, in that order; junction bases with no gene match: 17. This CDR3 has 17 residues. This CDR3 is CASSLLTPGTGENEQYF. The DNA of the CDR3 is TGTGCCAGCAGCCTACTAACCCCCGGGACAGGAGAGAACGAGCAGTACTTC.

Points on this clone: Other DNA sequences of this sample code for an identical CDR3. The J gene is TRBJ2-1, the V gene TRBV7-2, with D perhaps matching TRBD2 (5 bases). In germline, CDR1 is SGHTA, CDR2 FQGNSA. With 5 bases removed from V and 0 bases from J, the gap between germline ends came to 11 bases. The CDR3 consists of 15 residues. The CDR3 bases are TGTGCCAGCAGCCCTCGGAGGAGCTCCTACAATGAGCAGTTCTTC. It yields the protein CASSPRRSSYNEQFF.